This TCR beta chain was profiled in a study of shared clonotypes between healthy human individuals. On this clone: Its antigen remains unidentified.

TCRdb's table, derived via immunoSEQ multiplex PCR, lists solely in-frame clones and lacks some. The data show nearly 1 million clones, approximately 76% seen once. CDR1 MGHRA and CDR2 YSYEKL come from the germline V gene. V lost 2 bases to trimming and J lost 8 bases, with 18 bases between them. The CDR3 spans 16 residues. General observations from the study: It was observed that roughly 5.1% of naive CD4 clonotypes were shared across several donors. What naive subsets generally showed was a larger estimated richness than memory subsets showed.

A CD45RA+ naive subset and a CD45RA-negative memory subset were split from CD4+ cells. The genes are TRBV4-1 and TRBJ1-4; weak D call: TRBD1 (6 bases). This TCR was sampled from a man between 18 and 29 years old in good health. Specimen: memory CD4+ T cells sorted from blood. Documented subset: CD45RA-negative fraction. The CDR3 is CASSQFSGGIKEKLFF. The DNA of the CDR3 is TGCGCCAGCAGCCAATTCTCCGGGGGCATAAAGGAAAAACTGTTTTTT.